This T cell receptor (beta chain) was obtained from a study of blood T cells in healthy people across ages. In the study overall: T cells yielded about one barcoded beta molecule per two cells through template switching.

Findings and caveats of the study: When one million T cells were used, diversity estimates were thought to be underestimates.

Primed by a sample-barcoded 5' primer and a J-beta primer mix, a second PCR proceeded for about 7 to 12 cycles. TCRdb independently ran MiXCR on the 5' RACE reads; one entry per CDR3 protein. The table has fewer than 900,000 distinct CDR3 sequences, around 34% seen once. In the case of this clonotype: What it binds is not known.

Russia was home to the donors, healthy Caucasian individuals aged roughly 6 to 90. Total RNA was isolated from each sample in quantities of at least 6 micrograms. Trimming removed 1 base at V and 6 bases at J, with 12 bases between. CDR1 SEHNR and CDR2 FQNEAQ come from the germline V gene (reference sequence). The CDR3 length is 14 residues. The sequence was collected from a young man in good health. The rearrangement uses TRBV7-9 and TRBJ1-2; D not certain. Sequenced material: blood. The CDR3 region is CASSLVVTGDGYTF. CDR3 sequence (DNA): TGTGCCAGCAGCTTAGTGGTGACCGGGGATGGCTACACCTTC.